This TCR beta chain was found in a study of T-cell memory formation after mild COVID-19 (dated by TCRdb to about 2021). Regarding the complete study: TCR sequence clusters from the two donors were found to be largely donor specific. In two donors, T-cell clones that expanded and contracted after mild COVID-19 were tracked by sequencing TCRalpha and TCRbeta repertoires over time. Two young, previously healthy adult volunteers, one female and one male, were included in the cohort.

As concerns this clonotype: Its target antigen remains unknown. There are no base qualities to consult, and no much larger clone falls within one base.

Ficoll-Paque density gradient centrifugation was used to isolate PBMCs. Broad study findings and their caveats: Only two mild cases were covered by the study, and larger cohorts that include severe cases with pre-infection samples were considered necessary. The detection of some responding clones in pre-infection memory suggests that pre-existing cross-reactive memory T cells joined the SARS-CoV-2 response. Contracting CD4+ clones turned up mainly in the CM and EM memory subsets, whereas EMRA was where CD8+ clones were enriched. Clones contracting from day 15 to 85 had balanced CD4/CD8 phenotypes, while a second wave expanding from day 15 to 37 was biased towards CD4+. SARS-CoV-2 specificity was not confirmed for the second-wave clones peaking on day 37.

The instrument was an Illumina NovaSeq 6000. Using 5'RACE with constant-segment primers, TCRalpha and TCRbeta cDNA libraries were constructed, with sample barcodes and unique molecular identifiers added in the process. Trizol reagent was used to extract RNA from every sample. Library amplification was performed in two PCR steps, and a second sample barcode and Illumina TruSeq adapters were introduced in the second step. The libraries were sequenced on an Illumina NovaSeq using 2 x 150 bp paired-end reads. In the authors' own workflow: With migec v1.2.7, reads were demultiplexed and then collapsed into UMI-guided consensus sequences. Using mixcr v2.1.11, UMI consensuses were aligned to TRA and TRB V and J templates and then assembled into clonotypes. A clonotype was counted as expanded or contracted only when both edgeR and NoisET called the clonotype significant, with the noise models trained on biological replicates. edgeR calls used a false discovery rate-adjusted p below 0.01 and a log2 fold-change threshold of 1. As an exploratory analysis of dynamics, max-normalized trajectories of the 1000 most abundant clonotypes were examined by PCA with hierarchical clustering. Separately sequenced CD4+ and CD8+ repertoires were used to assign the CD4 or CD8 phenotype of responding clones. TCRdb handled the public reads itself, with Q25 trimming in fastp and clone calling in MiXCR, and kept productive beta chains. Rows are unified per CDR3 protein, each entry keeping the most common DNA and genes. TCRdb, not the authors, supplied the V and J calls. In all, the sample holds fewer than 400,000 distinct CDR3 sequences, and more than 15% of those were seen once. Of the sample, roughly 21% falls within the top ten clones.

The receptor was isolated from a man younger than 35 who had mild COVID-19 (a few samples of this study predate the infection). The sample titles of this study are shuffled in the database, so cell type and time point are left out; the donor was told from shared clones. Sequencing was performed on PBMCs or a T cell subset sorted from them (not recorded which).

The CDR3 protein is CASSLARGALVNSPLHF. The nucleotide sequence is given as TGTGCCAGCAGCTTAGCGCGGGGGGCGCTTGTAAATTCACCCCTCCACTTT. Recombination connected TRBV7-9 to TRBJ1-6, with TRBD1 as a weak D call on 6 bases. V loses 0 bases of germline sequence and J loses 7 bases, and the interval between the two ends is 16 bases. Its CDR3 holds 17 amino acids, cysteine through phenylalanine. Left in the record is the CDR3 DNA by itself, 51 bases read in frame from the first base. CDR1 and CDR2 (SEHNR, FQNEAQ) derive from the germline V gene (reference sequence).